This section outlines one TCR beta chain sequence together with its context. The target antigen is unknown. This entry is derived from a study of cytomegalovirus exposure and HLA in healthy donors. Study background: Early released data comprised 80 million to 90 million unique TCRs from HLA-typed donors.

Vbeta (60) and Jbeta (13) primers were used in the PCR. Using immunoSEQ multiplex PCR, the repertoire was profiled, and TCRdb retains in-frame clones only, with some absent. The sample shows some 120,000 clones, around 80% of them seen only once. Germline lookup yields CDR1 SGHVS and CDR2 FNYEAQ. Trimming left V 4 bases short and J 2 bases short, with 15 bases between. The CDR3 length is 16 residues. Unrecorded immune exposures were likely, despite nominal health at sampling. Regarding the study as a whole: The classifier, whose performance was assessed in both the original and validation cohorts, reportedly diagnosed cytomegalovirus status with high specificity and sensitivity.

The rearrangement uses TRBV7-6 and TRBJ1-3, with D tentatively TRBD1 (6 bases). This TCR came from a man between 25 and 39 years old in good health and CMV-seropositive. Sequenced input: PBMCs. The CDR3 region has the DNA TGTGCCAGCAGCTCTCGGACAGCCACTACTGGAAACACCATATATTTT. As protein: CASSSRTATTGNTIYF.